Described below is a single T cell receptor beta chain sequence and its context. Its antigen is still unknown. One base away there is no much larger clone; base qualities are not given. A distance of 11 bases separates the germline ends of V and J, which lose 6 bases and 3 bases respectively. CDR1 and CDR2 (LNHDA, SQIVND) derive from the germline V gene (reference sequence). Taken from cysteine to phenylalanine, the CDR3 has 13 residues. The entry retains the CDR3 DNA only, 39 bases that are in frame from base 1. This sample is part of a study of blood T cell repertoires in COVID-19 (dated by TCRdb to 2018 to 2021). For the study in its entirety: Samples from collaborators originated in the United States, Italy and Spain and spanned both the acute and convalescent phases of COVID-19. The material from the prospective study consisted of cDNA or gDNA derived from T cells, B-cell-depleted T cells, or PBMCs. Subjects who had been exposed to COVID-19, were actively infected with it, or had recovered from it provided the deeply sampled blood TCRbeta repertoires that made up the dataset. A freely available public database, intended as a resource for researchers studying the immune response to SARS-CoV-2, is where the repertoires were released. The samples were drawn from two sources: the first 160 participants of the ongoing ImmuneRACE study, and about 1,300 subjects contributed by 6 global collaborators. A de-identified subject ID, COVID-19 status, age in years and sex were almost always included in the sample metadata. HLA class I and class II types, where available, came from metadata supplied by the sample provider rather than from assay-based typing.

TCRbeta CDR3 regions were amplified from genomic DNA using the immunoSEQ Assay, a bias-controlled multiplex PCR. Processing in the source paper ran as follows. Within the assay, amplification of reference gene primers was used to estimate how many nucleated cells each sample contained. Sequence reads were collapsed and filtered to measure the absolute abundance of every unique TCRbeta CDR3 rearrangement. For each sample, productive Simpson clonality was calculated by taking the square root of Simpson's diversity index across productive rearrangements. TCRdb re-hosts the immuneACCESS table, in-frame sequences only. Its copies lack some clones; in the studies checked, an unresolved V gene accounts for under half of them, and the cause for the rest is not known. The V and J calls and clone size are taken from that table; D and trimming were inferred from the DNA. The table for this sample lists under 200,000 clones; over 75% of them were counted only once. Together, the top ten hold approximately 5.1% of the sample.

General findings and caveats noted by the study authors: The amount of clinical and demographic metadata varied by source and participant and was provided uncurated.

Participants in the prospective study were aged roughly 18 to 100 years, lived in under 30 United States geographic areas, and enrolled through a virtual design. In the prospective study, participants were assigned to cohorts based on the clinical history participants reported in a screening survey and a study questionnaire. Each participant in the prospective study had whole blood, serum and a nasopharyngeal or oropharyngeal swab collected by mobile phlebotomists. Participants in the prospective study had the option to provide additional blood draws and questionnaires over a 2-month period. Before DNA extraction, blood samples from the prospective study were shipped at room temperature or frozen.

This sequence originates from a woman aged 40-49 years with acute COVID-19. Rearrangement joined TRBV19 to TRBJ1-1; the D gene is unclear. The specimen was PBMCs or T cells enriched from blood (not recorded which). The nucleotide sequence is given as TGTGCCAGTAGCCCATCCCCGGACACTGAAGCTTTCTTT. This translates into CASSPSPDTEAFF.